This TCR beta chain was captured by sequencing in a study of blood T cell repertoires in COVID-19. Study information: The United States, Italy and Spain were the sources of the acute and convalescent COVID-19 samples.

Germline V gives CDR1 KGHSH, CDR2 LQKENI. The length of the CDR3 is 13 residues. V was pared by 8 bases and J by 5 bases, with 13 bases between. Measured with immunoSEQ multiplex PCR; TCRdb has only the in-frame clones, and not every one. The table includes fewer than 150,000 clones, roughly 87% detected once. Sequencing was done on a sample of peripheral blood. This receptor was identified in a human donor in a cohort sampled during active COVID-19. The chain couples TRBV18 to TRBJ1-5; tentatively, D is TRBD1 (5 bases). The CDR3 loop reads CASNPDIDQPQHF. CDR3 DNA sequence: TGTGCCAGCAACCCGGACATCGATCAGCCCCAGCATTTT.